This T cell receptor beta chain was sequenced in a study of blood T cells in healthy people across ages. The study, taken as a whole, reports: The study could not conclusively compare naive and antigen-experienced cells, given its unsorted PBMCs.

For this clonotype: As yet, its antigen is unknown. The CDR3 ends on some other residue instead of the conserved phenylalanine or tryptophan, so this is likely a read error.

Alongside a J-beta primer mix, a sample-barcoded 5' primer served in a second PCR lasting roughly 7 to 11 cycles. TCRdb re-derived calls from the 5' RACE reads in MiXCR, one entry per CDR3 protein. The table includes about 640,000 distinct CDR3 sequences, approximately 59% detected once. Per the germline V gene, CDR1 is LGHNA and CDR2 is YNFKEQ. This CDR3 has 13 residues. With V trimmed by 4 bases and J by 6 bases, 4 bases remained unmatched. This sequence was found in a man aged 55-75 years in good health. Sequencing was done on a sample of blood. The rearrangement links TRBV4-2 to TRBJ1-2; TRBD1 matches 8 bases. CDR3 in amino acids: CASSRMDRDGYTV. CDR3 sequence (DNA): TGTGCCAGCAGCCGCATGGACAGGGATGGCTACACCGTC.